This T cell receptor beta chain was sequenced during a study of low-dose radiotherapy and immunotherapy resistance in tumors. Study summary: Cohort 2's total reached 13 Gy over 26 weeks, at 1 Gy per fraction every two weeks. Intravenous administration to patients comprised nivolumab at 240 mg every two weeks and ipilimumab at 1 mg/kg every six weeks. Aspirin 300 mg, taken orally and daily, was given to patients for four cycles from cycle 1 day 1.

There are a few counts of this clonotype. This sample's time point: before trial treatment. The V gene's germline CDR1 is SGDLS and CDR2 YYNGEE. V shed 2 bases and J shed 2 bases, with 11 bases lying between them. CDR3 length: 14 amino acids. Gene-specific TRAV and TRBV primers were used for first-strand cDNA, covering alpha and beta chains. PCR amplification of the TCRs was performed with Phusion for 15 to 25 PCR cycles, and it relied on a constant-region primer together with a V-primer adapter. mRNA, once isolated, was amplified by in vitro transcription. TCRdb recomputed calls from the reads with MiXCR, one row per CDR3 protein. The data contain fewer than 95,000 distinct CDR3 sequences, around 9.2% of them singletons.

This clonotype originated in a male donor with prostate cancer. This chain uses TRBV9 with TRBJ2-7; possible D gene TRBD2, 5 bases. The sample here was PBMCs, taken before treatment. This CDR3 is CASSVSSTTYEQYF. CDR3 nucleotide sequence: TGTGCCAGCAGCGTGTCTAGCACTACCTACGAGCAGTACTTC.